This T cell receptor (beta chain) was captured in a study of cytomegalovirus exposure and HLA in healthy donors. The CDR3 is made up of 18 amino acids. CDR1 and CDR2 (germline): SGHKS, YYEKEE (reference sequence). V was cut by 0 bases and J by 1 base, with 19 bases left in between. Primers for the PCR totalled 60 Vbeta and 13 Jbeta. Sequencing used immunoSEQ multiplex PCR; TCRdb keeps in-frame clones, though not all of them. The sample lists some 170,000 clones; more than 60% were seen once. V gene TRBV5-5 combines with J gene TRBJ1-2; D gene uncertain. The source is a man in his forties in good health and CMV-seronegative. Material: PBMCs. The CDR3, as DNA: TGTGCCAGCAGCTTGGAGTGGCCAGATACTATTAATAACTATGGCTACACCTTC. Protein sequence: CASSLEWPDTINNYGYTF.